Below, one T cell receptor beta chain is given with its context. Its specificity is not known. Generated by immunoSEQ multiplex PCR, the TCRdb table keeps only in-frame clones and is missing some. This table holds 70,000 to 75,000 clones, 70% to 90% found once. From germline, CDR1 is SQVTM and CDR2 ANQGSEA. CDR3 size: 14 residues. The ends lost 0 bases at V and 5 bases at J; junction bases unmatched: 5. The record originates from a study of OX40 agonist ivuxolimab in advanced cancers. The wider study: Enrollees could have had prior anti-PD-1, anti-PD-L1 or anti-CTLA-4 therapy, which around 43% had received. Study results and limitations: Expanded peripheral T-cell antigen specificity went undetermined. In CD8+ T cells, expanded clones were on average more numerous than in CD4+. Individuals who were partial responders at 0.1-3.0 mg/kg had clonal expansion that ranked among the lowest.

The sample consisted of CD4+ or CD8+ T cells sorted from blood, taken in a trial of the OX40 agonist ivuxolimab. J is TRBJ1-1 and V is TRBV29-1, with 8 bases lining up with TRBD1. This receptor was taken from an adult with an advanced solid tumor such as melanoma, head and neck, liver or kidney cancer. As DNA, the CDR3 is TGCAGCGTTGAAGACAGGGGGCGCAGTACTGAAGCTTTCTTT. The encoded protein is CSVEDRGRSTEAFF.